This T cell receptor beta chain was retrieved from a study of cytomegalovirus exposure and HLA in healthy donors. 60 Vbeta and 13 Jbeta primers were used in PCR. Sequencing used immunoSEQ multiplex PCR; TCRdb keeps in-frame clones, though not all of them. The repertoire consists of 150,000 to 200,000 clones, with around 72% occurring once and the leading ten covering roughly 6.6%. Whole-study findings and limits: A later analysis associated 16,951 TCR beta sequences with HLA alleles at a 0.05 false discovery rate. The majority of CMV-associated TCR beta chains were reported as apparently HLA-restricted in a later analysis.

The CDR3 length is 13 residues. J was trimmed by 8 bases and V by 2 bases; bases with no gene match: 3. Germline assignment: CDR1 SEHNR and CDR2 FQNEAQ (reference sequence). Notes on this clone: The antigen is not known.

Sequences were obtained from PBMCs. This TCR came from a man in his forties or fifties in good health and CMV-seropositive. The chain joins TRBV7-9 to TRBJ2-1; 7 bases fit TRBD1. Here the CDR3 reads CASSLLQGHEQFF. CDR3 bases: TGTGCCAGCAGCTTATTACAGGGGCATGAGCAGTTCTTC.